These 27 T cell receptor beta chains were all obtained from the same sample, sequenced in a study of blood T cell repertoires in COVID-19. Only in-frame clones appear in the TCRdb table, and some are missing; sequencing was by immunoSEQ multiplex PCR. Of about 240,000 clones listed, around four fifths are singletons. Sequenced sample: peripheral blood. These receptors were taken from a woman between 55 and 75 years old with active or convalescent COVID-19.

J is TRBJ2-5 and V is TRBV7-6, with D uncertain. CDR1 is SGHVS, CDR2 FNYEAQ, per germline. The CDR3 has 12 residues. The V gene lost 1 base and the J gene lost 6 bases, with 6 bases spanning the gap. The CDR3 DNA follows: TGTGCCAGCAGCTTAGTATTAAAGACCCAGTACTTC. This encodes CASSLVLKTQYF.

V and J are TRBV4-1 and TRBJ2-3, with 7 positions matching TRBD2. V lost 3 bases to trimming and J lost 3 bases; unmatched junction nucleotides: 6. CDR3 length equals 15 residues. Per germline, CDR1 MGHRA and CDR2 YSYEKL. CDR3 nucleotide sequence: TGCGCCAGCAGCCAGGGGGGGTGGTGGACAGATACGCAGTATTTT. This codes for CASSQGGWWTDTQYF.

This chain connects TRBV4-1 to TRBJ1-4; no reliable D call. With 4 bases removed from V and 8 bases from J, the gap between germline ends came to 11 bases. This CDR3 region has 13 residues. Germline CDR1 MGHRA, CDR2 YSYEKL. CDR3 loop: CASSPGYGEKLFF. In DNA, the CDR3 is TGCGCCAGCAGCCCCGGGTACGGGGAAAAACTGTTTTTT.

The chain employs TRBV7-3 and TRBJ2-2; D unclear. The CDR3 spans 15 residues. Germline CDR1 SGHTA, CDR2 FQGTGA. The V gene lost 1 base and the J gene lost 5 bases, with 11 bases spanning the gap. The CDR3 DNA follows: TGTGCCAGCAGCTTAAGTCAATACGGGACCGGGGAGCTGTTTTTT. Protein: CASSLSQYGTGELFF.

V usage is TRBV9 and J usage is TRBJ2-5, with 15 bases aligning to TRBD2. The CDR3 sequence is 16 residues long. Germline lookup yields CDR1 SGDLS and CDR2 YYNGEE. The trim removed 4 bases at V and 5 bases at J, leaving 6 bases unmatched. This chain's CDR3 is CASSPGLAGGPETQYF. The DNA of the CDR3 is TGTGCCAGCAGCCCCGGACTAGCGGGGGGGCCGGAGACCCAGTACTTC.

This clone was seen a handful of times. The V gene is TRBV4-3, the J gene TRBJ1-4; 9 bases match TRBD1. Trimming at V came to 1 base and at J to 7 bases, leaving 4 bases not matched to a gene. The V gene's germline CDR1 is LGHNA and CDR2 YSLEER. The CDR3 runs to 15 residues. CDR3 nucleotide sequence: TGCGCCAGCAGCCAAGGGGACAGGGTGGGTGAAAAACTGTTTTTT. Translation gives CASSQGDRVGEKLFF.

The V and J genes are TRBV6-1 and TRBJ2-5, with TRBD2 matching 8 bases. The V segment lost 1 base and the J segment 1 base; nucleotides outside the gene matches: 5. In germline, CDR1 is MNHNS, CDR2 SASEGT. The CDR3 totals 16 residues. In DNA, the CDR3 is TGTGCCAGCAGTGAAGTTTTCGGGGGGGCCCAAGAGACCCAGTACTTC. It encodes CASSEVFGGAQETQYF.

The V gene is TRBV7-2, the J gene TRBJ1-1; 10 bases map to TRBD1. J lost 5 bases, V lost 5 bases, and 8 bases had no gene match. The CDR3 covers 15 residues. Looked up from germline, CDR1 is SGHTA and CDR2 is FQGNSA. The chain's CDR3 is CASSPDRGSGTEAFF. As DNA, the CDR3 is TGTGCCAGCAGCCCGGACAGGGGGAGTGGGACTGAAGCTTTCTTT.

The genes are TRBV7-9 and TRBJ1-2; D perhaps matches TRBD1 (6 bases). The CDR3 totals 15 residues. Trimming removed 1 base from V and 5 bases from J, with 14 bases in between. CDR1 is SEHNR and CDR2 is FQNEAQ in the germline V gene (reference sequence). CDR3 protein: CASSLGRQEIYGYTF. CDR3 nucleotide sequence: TGTGCCAGCAGCTTAGGGCGACAGGAAATTTATGGCTACACCTTC. The variable domain in full, completed from reference TRBV7-9 and TRBJ1-2, reads DTGVSQNPRHKITKRGQNVTFRCDPISEHNRLYWYRQTLGQGPEFLTYFQNEAQLEKSRLLSDRFSAERPKGSFSTLEIQRTEQGDSAMYLCASSLGRQEIYGYTFGSGTRLTVV.

This clone was found once. The rearrangement links TRBV4-1 to TRBJ2-1; the match to TRBD1 covers 7 bases. This CDR3 spans 15 amino acids. Germline lookup yields CDR1 MGHRA and CDR2 YSYEKL. J gave up 2 bases and V 2 bases, and 3 bases lay outside the gene matches. This chain's CDR3 is CASSQRDRTYNEQFF. Written as DNA, the CDR3 is TGCGCCAGCAGCCAAAGGGACAGAACCTACAATGAGCAGTTCTTC.

This chain links TRBV2 with TRBJ1-6; D might be TRBD1 (6 bases). CDR1 and CDR2 (germline): SNHLY, FYNNEI. V was trimmed by 8 bases and J by 4 bases, leaving 15 bases between them. This CDR3 comprises 15 residues. The CDR3 is CASRRGKGYNSPLHF. The CDR3 DNA is TGTGCCAGCCGCAGGGGAAAAGGATATAATTCACCCCTCCACTTT.

V usage is TRBV11-1 and J usage is TRBJ2-5; TRBD1 might be the D (5 bases). There are 14 residues in the CDR3. Trimming shortened V by 5 bases and J by 5 bases, and 15 bases separated the two germline ends. Germline CDR1 reads SGHAT; CDR2 reads FQDESV (reference sequence). CDR3 nucleotide sequence: TGTGCCAGCAGCCCCAGCGTCAGGGCTGAGACCCAGTACTTC. Amino acids: CASSPSVRAETQYF.

The chain carries TRBV6-6 and TRBJ2-2; 8 nucleotides agree with TRBD2. The junction had 7 bases not matched to a gene; V was cut back by 8 bases and J by 5 bases. The CDR3 sequence is 14 residues long. The germline V gene encodes CDR1 MNHNY and CDR2 SVGAGI (reference sequence). This chain's CDR3 is CASRLLAGTGELFF. CDR3 DNA sequence: TGTGCCAGCCGACTTTTAGCGGGGACCGGGGAGCTGTTTTTT.

This clone has more than one count but fewer than ten. The chain employs TRBV18 and TRBJ2-1; 8 bases align to TRBD1. Germline-derived CDR1 and CDR2 are KGHSH and LQKENI. The CDR3 consists of 16 residues. The J segment lost 3 bases and the V segment lost 1 base, leaving 5 bases of the junction unmatched. CDR3 in DNA: TGTGCCAGCTCACCACTCGGACAGGGAAACTACAATGAGCAGTTCTTC. This gives the protein CASSPLGQGNYNEQFF.

On this clone itself: Other DNA sequences in this specimen translate into the identical CDR3. The genes are TRBV7-2 and TRBJ2-1; possibly TRBD2 for D (6 bases). CDR3 length: 16 residues. Germline V gene sequence: CDR1 SGHTA, CDR2 FQGNSA. V shed 1 base and J shed 0 bases, with 10 bases lying between them. The CDR3: CASSLGAGSSYNEQFF. The CDR3 DNA reads as TGTGCCAGCAGCTTAGGTGCGGGGAGCTCCTACAATGAGCAGTTCTTC.

This chain uses TRBV7-9 with TRBJ1-1, with TRBD1 identical over 7 bases. The CDR3 contains 15 residues. Germline loops: CDR1 SEHNR, CDR2 FQNEAQ (reference sequence). V dropped 5 bases and J dropped 1; count of bases not matched to a gene: 7. The CDR3 nucleotides read TGTGCCAGCAGCCCCGAGACAGGGCGGAACACTGAAGCTTTCTTT. Its translation: CASSPETGRNTEAFF.

The CDR3 reads CASSIEAGDTGELFF. The CDR3 DNA reads as TGTGCCAGTAGTATAGAGGCGGGGGACACCGGGGAGCTGTTTTTT. The V and J genes are TRBV19 and TRBJ2-2, with 7 bases fitting TRBD2. The germline V gene encodes CDR1 LNHDA and CDR2 SQIVND (reference sequence). This CDR3 spans 15 amino acids. V gave up 0 bases and J gave up 3 bases; unmatched junction bases: 1. Full variable domain (rest looked up from reference TRBV19 and TRBJ2-2): DGGITQSPKYLFRKEGQNVTLSCEQNLNHDAMYWYRQDPGQGLRLIYYSQIVNDFQKGDIAEGYSVSREKKESFPLTVTSAQKNPTAFYLCASSIEAGDTGELFFGEGSRLTVL.

The J gene is TRBJ2-7, the V gene TRBV14; D is unclear. Germline lookup yields CDR1 SGHDN and CDR2 FVKESK. With 4 bases removed from V and 3 bases from J, the gap between germline ends came to 13 bases. This CDR3 spans 14 amino acids. The CDR3 region has the DNA TGTGCCAGCAGCCGATACACCTCCAGCTACGAGCAGTACTTC. As protein: CASSRYTSSYEQYF. Combining the CDR3 with reference TRBV14 and TRBJ2-7 gives the whole variable domain EAGVTQFPSHSVIEKGQTVTLRCDPISGHDNLYWYRRVMGKEIKFLLHFVKESKQDESGMPNNRFLAERTGGTYSTLKVQPAELEDSGVYFCASSRYTSSYEQYFGPGTRLTVT.

This clone showed up just a few times. V and J are TRBV19 and TRBJ2-7, with D unclear. Germline V gene lookup returns CDR1 LNHDA and CDR2 SQIVND (reference sequence). V was clipped by 1 base and J by 1 base, with 11 bases between them. CDR3 length: 15 amino acids. CDR3 in amino acids: CASSIALSGSYEQYF. For the CDR3, the DNA is TGTGCCAGTAGTATAGCCCTCTCAGGATCCTACGAGCAGTACTTC.

This clone was seen only once. V usage is TRBV15 and J usage is TRBJ1-5, with 8 bases aligning to TRBD1. The CDR3 extends over 14 amino acids. Germline V gene data show CDR1 as LNHNV and CDR2 as YYDKDF (reference sequence). Unmatched junction bases numbered 4, after V lost 3 bases and J lost 6 bases. As DNA, the CDR3 is TGTGCCACCAGCAGGGCAGGGGGCTCTCAGCCCCAGCATTTT. Translating gives CATSRAGGSQPQHF.

The chain is built from TRBV29-1 and TRBJ2-3, with 13 nucleotides matching TRBD2. Germline CDR1 and CDR2: SQVTM and ANQGSEA. The CDR3 sequence is 15 residues long. With V trimmed by 6 bases and J by 0 bases, 3 bases remained unmatched. In DNA, the CDR3 is TGCAGCGTCACTAGCGGGGGGGCTAGCACAGATACGCAGTATTTT. Translated, it gives CSVTSGGASTDTQYF.

V gene TRBV27 combines with J gene TRBJ2-7; 7 bases agree with TRBD1. The trim removed 6 bases at V and 4 bases at J, leaving 9 bases unmatched. The CDR3 has 14 amino acids. Germline V CDR1 and CDR2: MNHEY, SMNVEV (reference sequence). This CDR3 reads CASRFTGTVYEQYF. The CDR3 bases are TGTGCCAGCAGATTCACCGGGACAGTTTACGAGCAGTACTTC.

The V and J genes are TRBV6-5 and TRBJ2-1; TRBD2 matches 9 bases. Per germline, CDR1 MNHEY and CDR2 SVGAGI. The CDR3 totals 14 residues. V was clipped by 4 bases and J by 8 bases; unmatched bases: 6. The CDR3 protein is CASSSGTSIDEQFF. The CDR3 DNA follows: TGTGCCAGCAGTTCCGGGACTAGCATCGATGAGCAGTTCTTC.

The chain uses TRBV10-2 and TRBJ1-4; maybe TRBD1 (5 bases). Trimming cost V 10 bases and J 8 bases, with 20 bases left between them. Per germline, CDR1 WSHSY and CDR2 SAAADI. The CDR3 sequence is 14 residues long. CDR3 amino acids: CATSGGAGSEKLFF. The DNA of the CDR3 is TGCGCCACCTCCGGTGGGGCAGGTTCGGAAAAACTGTTTTTT.

Regarding this clone: Other DNA sequences within the sample encode an identical CDR3. The rearrangement joins TRBV27 to TRBJ2-6, with D hard to call. The germline gives CDR1 MNHEY, CDR2 SMNVEV (reference sequence). V was trimmed by 3 bases and J by 0 bases, leaving 6 bases between them. The CDR3 sequence is 15 residues long. The CDR3: CASSLRGSGANVLTF. CDR3 sequence (DNA): TGTGCCAGCAGTTTGCGAGGCTCTGGGGCCAACGTCCTGACTTTC.

CDR3: CATTLRLPADYYGYTF. Here the CDR3 DNA reads TGTGCCACCACCCTCCGGCTCCCCGCAGACTATTATGGCTACACCTTC. The chain joins TRBV24-1 to TRBJ1-2; D not resolved. Germline V gene lookup returns CDR1 KGHDR and CDR2 SFDVKD. The CDR3 covers 16 residues. V dropped 8 bases and J dropped 5 bases, with 23 bases sitting between them.

The gene calls are TRBV11-2 and TRBJ1-1, with 9 positions matching TRBD1. CDR3 length equals 13 residues. CDR1 and CDR2 from the germline V gene are SGHAT and FQNNGV. With V trimmed by 3 bases and J by 5 bases, 1 base remained unmatched. The CDR3 loop is CASSLTGGTEAFF. The CDR3, as DNA: TGTGCCAGCAGCTTGACAGGGGGGACTGAAGCTTTCTTT.